This T cell receptor beta chain was obtained from a study of regulatory T cells in long-lasting Graves disease. Whole-study findings and limits: Persistent disease was associated with favored TRBV28 usage and with favored use of TRBJ1-2 and TRBJ2-5.

Building of the TCR beta libraries involved iRepertoire HTBI primers and Arm-PCR of CDR3 regions. Using its own MiXCR run on the multiplex PCR reads, TCRdb lists one record per CDR3 protein. Counted here are about 440,000 distinct CDR3 sequences, around 15% occurring once; the ten biggest clones make up 20% to 25%. CDR1 is SGHAT, CDR2 FQNNGV, per germline. V lost 0 bases and J lost 2; bases outside the gene matches: 8. The CDR3 length is 17 residues. As for time point: newly diagnosed GD, antithyroid drugs for less than 3 months. RNA from PBMCs was the source of the TCR library. Graves' disease diagnosis relied on American Thyroid Association guidelines. The authors drew patients from an endocrinology department in Xi'an, China. This clonotype was recorded at least ten times. No antigen is known for it. This sample was shared with a second study, whose subject was T cells in Graves' hyperthyroidism and ophthalmopathy. That publication notes: First-round RT-PCR of the TCR CDR3 relied on the HTBI primer set.

The receptor was derived from a woman between 18 and 29 years old with Graves disease. The rearrangement uses TRBV11-2 and TRBJ2-3, with TRBD2 matching over 7 bases. This specimen consisted of peripheral blood mononuclear cells (PBMCs), obtained at new diagnosis, from a patient treated with antithyroid drugs. The CDR3 DNA reads as TGTGCCAGCAGCTTAGAATCGCCGGCGGGGGTCACAGATACGCAGTATTTT. This gives the protein CASSLESPAGVTDTQYF. Complete variable domain (other parts from reference TRBV11-2 and TRBJ2-3): EAGVAQSPRYKIIEKRQSVAFWCNPISGHATLYWYQQILGQGPKLLIQFQNNGVVDDSQLPKDRFSAERLKGVDSTLKIQPAKLEDSAVYLCASSLESPAGVTDTQYFGPGTRLTVL.